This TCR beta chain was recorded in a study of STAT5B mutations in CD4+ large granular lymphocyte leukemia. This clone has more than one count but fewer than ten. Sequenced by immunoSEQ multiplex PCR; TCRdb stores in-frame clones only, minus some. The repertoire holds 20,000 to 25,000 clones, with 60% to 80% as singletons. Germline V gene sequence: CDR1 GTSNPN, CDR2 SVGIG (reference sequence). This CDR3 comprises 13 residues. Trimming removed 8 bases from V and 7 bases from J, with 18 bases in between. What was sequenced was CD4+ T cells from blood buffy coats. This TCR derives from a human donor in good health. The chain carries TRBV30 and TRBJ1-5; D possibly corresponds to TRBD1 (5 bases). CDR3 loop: CALSFGARQPQHF. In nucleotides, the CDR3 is TGTGCCCTGAGCTTTGGGGCACGACAGCCCCAGCATTTT.